These 19 T cell receptor beta chains share one sample of origin, sequenced in a study of T cells after yellow fever vaccination. Each CDR3 protein gets one entry after TCRdb re-called the 5' RACE reads with MiXCR. This repertoire shows about 130,000 distinct CDR3 sequences, about 7% found once; its top ten account for about 0.6%. This specimen consisted of CD4+ T cells sorted from PBMCs, obtained 10 days after the yellow fever booster vaccination. Receptors originate from a young man who received the YFV17D yellow fever vaccine.

This clonotype was seen at least ten times. The chain recombines TRBV12-3 or TRBV12-4 with TRBJ2-4; TRBD2 aligns across 7 bases. CDR3 length equals 15 residues. V lost 1 base to trimming and J lost 7 bases; unmatched junction nucleotides: 7. The CDR3 here is CASSLVTGGYNIQYF. Written as DNA, the CDR3 is TGTGCCAGCAGTTTAGTGACGGGAGGTTATAACATTCAGTACTTC.

There are many counts of this clonotype. The chain links TRBV7-9 to TRBJ2-5; no clear D. This CDR3 has 10 residues. The germline CDR1 and CDR2 sequences are SEHNR and FQNEAQ (reference sequence). Trimming shortened V by 5 bases and J by 2 bases, and 0 bases separated the two germline ends. CDR3 residues: CASSQETQYF. The CDR3 nucleotides are TGTGCCAGCAGCCAAGAGACCCAGTACTTC.

This clonotype was picked up many times. V is TRBV7-6 and J is TRBJ2-1, with D possibly TRBD2 on 5 matching bases. The V and J ends lost 1 base and 8 bases respectively, with 12 bases between them. This CDR3 has 14 residues. CDR1 and CDR2 (germline): SGHVS, FNYEAQ. This chain's CDR3 is CASSLGGRRDEQFF. The CDR3, as DNA: TGTGCCAGCAGCTTAGGAGGGAGACGTGATGAGCAGTTCTTC.

This clonotype was detected ten times or more. The V and J genes are TRBV6-5 and TRBJ2-3; either TRBD1 or TRBD2 may supply D (5 bases each). Germline assignment: CDR1 MNHEY and CDR2 SVGAGI. Trimming removed 4 bases from V and 2 bases from J, with 10 bases in between. This CDR3 has 14 residues. The CDR3 here is CASSSGRLTDTQYF. In nucleotides, the CDR3 is TGTGCCAGCAGTTCGGGACGGCTCACAGATACGCAGTATTTT.

This clonotype was detected ten times or more. CDR3 coding DNA: TGCGCCAGCAGCTTGGATCCGGGACTAAACTACGAGCAGTACTTC. As protein: CASSLDPGLNYEQYF. J is TRBJ2-7 and V is TRBV5-1; 7 nucleotides match TRBD2. CDR3 length: 15 residues. Germline values: CDR1 SGHRS, CDR2 YFSETQ. With V trimmed by 0 bases and J by 3 bases, 6 bases remained unmatched.

This clonotype was seen repeatedly, ten times or more. The CDR3 nucleotides are TGTGCCTGGGGGGAGGCTAGTATGGCCGCGCAGTATTTT. Its translation is CAWGEASMAAQYF. The rearrangement uses TRBV30 and TRBJ2-3, with D maybe TRBD2 (6 bases). Per the germline V gene, CDR1 is GTSNPN and CDR2 is SVGIG (reference sequence). The CDR3 length is 13 residues. V gave up 5 bases and J gave up 10 bases, with 19 bases separating them.

This clonotype was picked up many times. V gene TRBV5-1 combines with J gene TRBJ2-7; TRBD2 aligns across 7 bases. Germline CDR1 reads SGHRS; CDR2 reads YFSETQ. The CDR3 runs 15 residues. The V and J ends lost 3 bases and 3 bases, in that order; junction bases with no gene match: 9. The CDR3, as DNA: TGCGCCAGCAGCTCCGGTGGGGGGGTTGGCTACGAGCAGTACTTC. Translating gives CASSSGGGVGYEQYF.

This clonotype came up many times. The chain links TRBV3-1 to TRBJ2-2, with TRBD2 as a possible D gene (5 bases). Germline V gives CDR1 LGHDT, CDR2 YNNKEL (reference sequence). This CDR3 comprises 17 residues. V was clipped by 2 bases and J by 0 bases, with 13 bases between them. The CDR3 DNA follows: TGTGCCAGCAGCCAATTACGAAGCGGAGCGAACACCGGGGAGCTGTTTTTT. Encoded protein: CASSQLRSGANTGELFF.

This clonotype appeared many times. The CDR3: CASSGSGIERTSTDTQYF. CDR3 nucleotides: TGTGCCAGCAGCGGTAGCGGGATAGAAAGGACTAGCACAGATACGCAGTATTTT. V is TRBV5-4 and J is TRBJ2-3, with 8 nucleotides matching TRBD2. The CDR3 covers 18 residues. Per the germline V gene, CDR1 is SGHNT and CDR2 is YYREEE (reference sequence). V trimming: 4 bases; J trimming: 0 bases; junction bases outside the gene matches: 13.

This clonotype was observed many times. The CDR3 DNA sequence: TGCAGCGTCGCGGAGGGCCTCGGTATTGCCCAGTACTTC. Protein product: CSVAEGLGIAQYF. The rearrangement uses TRBV29-1 and TRBJ2-5, with D possibly TRBD2 on 6 matching bases. This CDR3 is 13 amino acids long. V dropped 6 bases and J dropped 9 bases, with 20 bases sitting between them. Germline CDR1 SQVTM, CDR2 ANQGSEA. Based on the CDR3 plus reference TRBV29-1 and TRBJ2-5, the full variable domain is SAVISQKPSRDICQRGTSLTIQCQVDSQVTMMFWYRQQPGQSLTLIATANQGSEATYESGFVIDKFPISRPNLTFSTLTVSNMSPEDSSIYLCSVAEGLGIAQYFGPGTRLLVL.

This clonotype was counted at least ten times. A read error may produce the germline difference seen at one junction end. J is TRBJ2-3 and V is TRBV7-6; D unclear. The CDR3 totals 12 residues. Germline V lookup: CDR1 SGHVS, CDR2 FNYEAQ. CDR3 bases: TGTGCCAGCAGCCATTCTGCAGAAACGCAGTATTTT. Translated: CASSHSAETQYF. The variable domain in full, with the rest retrieved from reference TRBV7-6 and TRBJ2-3, is GAGVSQSPRYKVTKRGQDVALRCDPISGHVSLYWYRQALGQGPEFLTYFNYEAQQDKSGLPNDRFSAERPEGSISTLTIQRTEQRDSAMYRCASSHSAETQYFGPGTRLTVL.

This clonotype was counted ten times or more. The chain employs TRBV7-9 and TRBJ2-2; D is undetermined. The CDR3 extends over 12 amino acids. The germline CDR1 and CDR2 sequences are SEHNR and FQNEAQ (reference sequence). V was cut by 5 bases and J by 0 bases, with 1 base left in between. As DNA, the CDR3 is TGTGCCAGCAGCACGAACACCGGGGAGCTGTTTTTT. Protein sequence: CASSTNTGELFF.

The sample holds many counts of this clonotype. The chain couples TRBV7-2 to TRBJ2-7, with TRBD2 identical over 9 bases. The CDR3 has 15 residues. With V trimmed by 4 bases and J by 4 bases, 8 bases remained unmatched. Germline V CDR1 and CDR2: SGHTA, FQGNSA. The CDR3 DNA reads TGTGCCAGCAGCTCGCGACTAGCGGTGGATTACGAGCAGTACTTC. Residues: CASSSRLAVDYEQYF.

This clonotype was seen at least ten times. The chain is built from TRBV20-1 and TRBJ2-5; 9 bases are shared with TRBD2. The CDR3 contains 14 residues. V was clipped by 3 bases and J by 5 bases; unmatched bases: 7. The germline CDR1 and CDR2 sequences are DFQATT and SNEGSKA (reference sequence). CDR3 region: CSARVSGSGETQYF. The CDR3 nucleotides read TGCAGTGCTAGGGTTAGCGGGAGTGGGGAGACCCAGTACTTC.

This clonotype was counted at least ten times. The chain links TRBV24-1 to TRBJ2-5, with 12 positions matching TRBD1. Germline V gene lookup returns CDR1 KGHDR and CDR2 SFDVKD. Germline trimming cut 3 bases from V and 5 bases from J; bases unmatched to any gene: 3. The CDR3 length is 15 residues. The CDR3 DNA sequence: TGTGCCACCAGTGATACGGGGACAGGGGGCGAGACCCAGTACTTC. Translating it yields CATSDTGTGGETQYF.

There are many counts of this clonotype. The V call is TRBV20-1, the J call TRBJ2-1; maybe TRBD1 (7 bases). The CDR3 spans 16 residues. CDR1 and CDR2 (germline): DFQATT, SNEGSKA (reference sequence). Trimming removed 6 bases from V and 3 bases from J, with 21 bases in between. The CDR3 protein is CSAQGGEVTYYNEQFF. As DNA, the CDR3 is TGCAGTGCCCAGGGGGGAGAGGTTACATACTACAATGAGCAGTTCTTC.

This clonotype was counted ten times or more. The chain combines TRBV5-1 with TRBJ2-1; D is perhaps TRBD2 (6 bases). This CDR3 has 14 residues. Germline V gives CDR1 SGHRS, CDR2 YFSETQ. V was clipped by 4 bases and J by 2 bases, with 10 bases between them. The CDR3 nucleotides are TGCGCCAGCAGCAAGGGACTTACCTACAATGAGCAGTTCTTC. Protein product: CASSKGLTYNEQFF.

This sequence joins TRBV4-2 and TRBJ2-1, with TRBD2 as a possible D gene (6 bases). Between the trimmed V and J ends, which lost 4 bases and 15 bases, there was a span of 25 bases. Germline-derived CDR1 and CDR2 are LGHNA and YNFKEQ. The CDR3 extends over 15 amino acids. CDR3 amino acids: CASSPDQEGRWFGFF. The CDR3 nucleotides read TGTGCCAGCAGCCCCGATCAGGAGGGCCGTTGGTTCGGGTTCTTC.

This clonotype was picked up many times. The chain joins TRBV12-3 or TRBV12-4 to TRBJ1-5, with no clear D. V lost 3 bases, J lost 6 bases, and 12 bases lay in between. The CDR3 extends over 14 amino acids. Here the CDR3 DNA reads TGTGCCAGCAGTTTTCGGGAGGCTGGTCAGCCCCAGCATTTT. It encodes CASSFREAGQPQHF.